These 21 T cell receptor beta chains were all obtained from the same sample, sequenced in a study of blood T cell repertoires in COVID-19. Data came from immunoSEQ multiplex PCR; TCRdb stores just in-frame clones and leaves some out. The profile shows 90,000 to 130,000 clones, roughly 88% of them singletons. The sample was peripheral blood. Receptors were obtained from a woman aged 70-85 years with acute or convalescent COVID-19.

The rearrangement joins TRBV23-1 to TRBJ2-7; possibly TRBD2 for D (6 bases). TRBV23-1 is treated as an ORF (open reading frame) with a function not yet certain. The CDR3 runs to 13 residues. The V end was cut by 2 bases, the J end by 7 bases, with 12 bases between. CDR3 region: CASSQGDSGEQYF. In nucleotides, the CDR3 is TGCGCCAGCAGTCAAGGTGATAGCGGTGAGCAGTACTTC.

This clone was counted only a few times. The V call is TRBV29-1, the J call TRBJ2-3; D is unclear. The V end lost 7 bases, the J end lost 2 bases, and 10 bases lay between the germline ends. CDR1 and CDR2 (germline): SQVTM, ANQGSEA. There are 12 residues in the CDR3. The CDR3 DNA follows: TGCAGCGCCTCCGTCTCCACAGATACGCAGTATTTT. It translates to CSASVSTDTQYF.

This clone was recorded only once. This chain joins TRBV7-8 and TRBJ2-7; 7 bases are a match to TRBD2. The trim removed 7 bases at V and 7 bases at J, leaving 13 bases unmatched. Germline CDR1 reads SGHVS; CDR2 reads FQNEAQ. The CDR3 runs to 14 residues. CDR3 DNA sequence: TGTGCCAGCACCCTAATGGGGATGGGAGGGGAGCAGTACTTC. Translation gives CASTLMGMGGEQYF.

The J gene is TRBJ2-2, the V gene TRBV15, with 15 bases lining up with TRBD2. CDR3 length: 20 amino acids. From germline, CDR1 is LNHNV and CDR2 YYDKDF (reference sequence). The V gene end was trimmed by 5 bases and the J gene end by 2 bases; junction bases not matched to a gene: 12. The CDR3 sequence: CATSAPGLAGGKSNTGELFF. The CDR3 nucleotides read TGTGCCACCAGCGCCCCCGGACTAGCGGGAGGGAAAAGTAACACCGGGGAGCTGTTTTTT.

V and J are TRBV3-1 (or the pseudogene TRBV3-2) and TRBJ2-3, with 10 bases fitting TRBD2. V shed 6 bases and J 1 base; nucleotides not matched to a gene: 4. Germline CDR1 and CDR2: LGHDT and YNNKEL (reference sequence). The CDR3 has 15 residues. CDR3 in amino acids: CASSHGLAGTDTQYF. The CDR3 coding sequence is TGTGCCAGCAGTCACGGACTAGCGGGCACAGATACGCAGTATTTT.

This rearrangement joins TRBV5-1 to TRBJ2-1, with 11 bases fitting TRBD2. Germline V gives CDR1 SGHRS, CDR2 YFSETQ. J was trimmed by 0 bases and V by 1 base; bases with no gene match: 6. This CDR3 is 18 amino acids long. CDR3 bases: TGCGCCAGCAGCTTGAAACTAGCGGGGGCCAGCTCCTACAATGAGCAGTTCTTC. It encodes CASSLKLAGASSYNEQFF.

The V call is TRBV7-9, the J call TRBJ2-1; 7 positions match TRBD2. Germline CDR1 SEHNR, CDR2 FQNEAQ (reference sequence). The V gene end was trimmed by 5 bases and the J gene end by 2 bases; junction bases not matched to a gene: 6. The CDR3 runs 15 residues. The CDR3 here is CASSVPGLPYNEQFF. CDR3 sequence (DNA): TGTGCCAGCAGCGTCCCGGGACTACCCTACAATGAGCAGTTCTTC.

This sequence joins TRBV7-3 and TRBJ2-7; the match to TRBD1 covers 9 bases. This CDR3 is built from 13 residues. V trimming: 4 bases; J trimming: 3 bases; junction bases outside the gene matches: 1. In germline, CDR1 is SGHTA, CDR2 FQGTGA. CDR3 amino acids: CASSWGQGYEQYF. CDR3 bases: TGTGCCAGCAGCTGGGGACAGGGCTACGAGCAGTACTTC.

This clone has only one observation. The CDR3 DNA reads TGTGCCAGCTCAGGGCAGGGTTCTAGCACAGATACGCAGTATTTT. Its translation: CASSGQGSSTDTQYF. The chain employs TRBV18 and TRBJ2-3; D may be TRBD1 (5 bases). Germline V gives CDR1 KGHSH, CDR2 LQKENI. The germline V and J ends were trimmed by 5 bases and 0 bases, with 12 bases remaining between them. This CDR3 has 15 amino acids. Drawing the rest from reference TRBV18 and TRBJ2-3, the complete variable domain is NAGVMQNPRHLVRRRGQEARLRCSPMKGHSHVYWYRQLPEEGLKFMVYLQKENIIDESGMPKERFSAEFPKEGPSILRIQQVVRGDSAAYFCASSGQGSSTDTQYFGPGTRLTVL.

This chain uses TRBV28 with TRBJ2-5; 10 nucleotides align to TRBD2. The CDR3 is made up of 14 amino acids. V lost 4 bases and J lost 4; bases outside the gene matches: 3. Looked up from germline, CDR1 is MDHEN and CDR2 is SYDVKM. The CDR3 reads CASSSRLAGETQYF. The CDR3 coding sequence is TGTGCCAGCAGTTCCAGACTAGCGGGAGAGACCCAGTACTTC.

CDR3 nucleotides: TGTGCCAGCAGCCCTAGCGGGGGGGCGCGCGAGCAGTACTTC. It yields the protein CASSPSGGAREQYF. The gene calls are TRBV3-1 (or the pseudogene TRBV3-2) and TRBJ2-7; 12 bases agree with TRBD2. This CDR3 spans 14 amino acids. Trimming at V came to 4 bases and at J to 6 bases, leaving 4 bases not matched to a gene. Germline values: CDR1 LGHDT, CDR2 YNNKEL (reference sequence).

The V gene is TRBV10-3, the J gene TRBJ2-6; 8 bases are a match to TRBD1. The CDR3 has 17 amino acids. CDR1 is ENHRY, CDR2 SYGVKD, per germline. The J segment lost 0 bases and the V segment lost 10 bases, leaving 11 bases of the junction unmatched. CDR3 coding DNA: TGTGCCACCAAAGGACAGGGTTTCCCCTCTGGGGCCAACGTCCTGACTTTC. Its protein is CATKGQGFPSGANVLTF.

The chain carries TRBV5-5 and TRBJ2-1; no clear D. V lost 2 bases, J lost 3 bases, and 6 bases lay in between. Per germline, CDR1 SGHKS and CDR2 YYEKEE (reference sequence). This CDR3 is 13 amino acids long. The CDR3 nucleotides read TGTGCCAGCAGCTTTAACAGCTACAATGAGCAGTTCTTC. It is translated as CASSFNSYNEQFF. The complete variable domain, with remaining parts taken from reference TRBV5-5 and TRBJ2-1, reads DAGVTQSPTHLIKTRGQQVTLRCSPISGHKSVSWYQQVLGQGPQFIFQYYEKEERGRGNFPDRFSARQFPNYSSELNVNALLLGDSALYLCASSFNSYNEQFFGPGTRLTVL.

This rearrangement joins TRBV29-1 to TRBJ1-3; D ambiguous. CDR1 is SQVTM, CDR2 ANQGSEA, per germline. V was cut by 6 bases and J by 3 bases, with 12 bases left in between. This CDR3 has 13 residues. In nucleotides, the CDR3 is TGCAGCGTGGGTATTGGGCATGGAAACACCATATATTTT. Protein sequence: CSVGIGHGNTIYF.

J is TRBJ1-3 and V is TRBV5-1; the D gene is possibly TRBD1 (6 bases). Looked up from germline, CDR1 is SGHRS and CDR2 is YFSETQ. V was cut by 0 bases and J by 2 bases, with 9 bases left in between. CDR3 length equals 15 residues. In DNA form, the CDR3 reads TGCGCCAGCAGCTTGGTACAGGGTCCTGGAAACACCATATATTTT. It encodes CASSLVQGPGNTIYF.

The chain uses TRBV14 and TRBJ1-6; D gene uncertain. Trimming removed 2 bases at V and 13 bases at J, with 9 bases between. Germline-derived CDR1 and CDR2 are SGHDN and FVKESK. This CDR3 region has 12 residues. The CDR3 sequence: CASSQPPFPLHF. The CDR3 DNA follows: TGTGCCAGCAGCCAACCCCCCTTTCCCCTCCACTTT.

V usage is TRBV10-3 and J usage is TRBJ2-7; D is ambiguous. Deletions cut 2 bases from V and 4 bases from J, with 3 bases between. Germline CDR1 reads ENHRY; CDR2 reads SYGVKD. The CDR3 extends over 11 amino acids. The CDR3 DNA reads as TGTGCCATCAGTGAGCAGTACGAGCAGTACTTC. It specifies CAISEQYEQYF.

The chain couples TRBV28 to TRBJ2-5; weak D call: TRBD1 (6 bases). Germline V lookup: CDR1 MDHEN, CDR2 SYDVKM. The CDR3 has 15 amino acids. The V end lost 4 bases, the J end lost 2 bases, and 14 bases lay between the germline ends. The CDR3 region is CASSSPRTAQETQYF. DNA of the CDR3: TGTGCCAGCAGTTCCCCTAGGACAGCTCAAGAGACCCAGTACTTC.

The chain carries TRBV9 and TRBJ1-3, with 7 bases that match TRBD1. There are 14 residues in the CDR3. Germline trimming cut 4 bases from V and 4 bases from J; bases unmatched to any gene: 5. Germline CDR1 reads SGDLS; CDR2 reads YYNGEE. CDR3 sequence: CASSPTGYGNTIYF. The CDR3 bases are TGTGCCAGCAGCCCGACAGGGTACGGAAACACCATATATTTT.

This chain connects TRBV5-1 to TRBJ1-3; 10 positions match TRBD1. CDR1 is SGHRS, CDR2 YFSETQ, per germline. The ends lost 5 bases at V and 4 bases at J; junction bases unmatched: 6. This CDR3 has 15 amino acids. The CDR3 DNA sequence: TGCGCCAGCAGTAAGACAGGGGGCAACGGAAACACCATATATTTT. As protein: CASSKTGGNGNTIYF.

The gene calls are TRBV5-1 and TRBJ1-1; a possible D gene is TRBD1 (5 bases). V lost 4 bases and J lost 1, with 14 bases in between. CDR1 and CDR2 from the germline V gene are SGHRS and YFSETQ. CDR3 length: 15 residues. In DNA, the CDR3 is TGCGCCAGCAGCCCCCCGGGACTTTCGAACACTGAAGCTTTCTTT. Its protein is CASSPPGLSNTEAFF.